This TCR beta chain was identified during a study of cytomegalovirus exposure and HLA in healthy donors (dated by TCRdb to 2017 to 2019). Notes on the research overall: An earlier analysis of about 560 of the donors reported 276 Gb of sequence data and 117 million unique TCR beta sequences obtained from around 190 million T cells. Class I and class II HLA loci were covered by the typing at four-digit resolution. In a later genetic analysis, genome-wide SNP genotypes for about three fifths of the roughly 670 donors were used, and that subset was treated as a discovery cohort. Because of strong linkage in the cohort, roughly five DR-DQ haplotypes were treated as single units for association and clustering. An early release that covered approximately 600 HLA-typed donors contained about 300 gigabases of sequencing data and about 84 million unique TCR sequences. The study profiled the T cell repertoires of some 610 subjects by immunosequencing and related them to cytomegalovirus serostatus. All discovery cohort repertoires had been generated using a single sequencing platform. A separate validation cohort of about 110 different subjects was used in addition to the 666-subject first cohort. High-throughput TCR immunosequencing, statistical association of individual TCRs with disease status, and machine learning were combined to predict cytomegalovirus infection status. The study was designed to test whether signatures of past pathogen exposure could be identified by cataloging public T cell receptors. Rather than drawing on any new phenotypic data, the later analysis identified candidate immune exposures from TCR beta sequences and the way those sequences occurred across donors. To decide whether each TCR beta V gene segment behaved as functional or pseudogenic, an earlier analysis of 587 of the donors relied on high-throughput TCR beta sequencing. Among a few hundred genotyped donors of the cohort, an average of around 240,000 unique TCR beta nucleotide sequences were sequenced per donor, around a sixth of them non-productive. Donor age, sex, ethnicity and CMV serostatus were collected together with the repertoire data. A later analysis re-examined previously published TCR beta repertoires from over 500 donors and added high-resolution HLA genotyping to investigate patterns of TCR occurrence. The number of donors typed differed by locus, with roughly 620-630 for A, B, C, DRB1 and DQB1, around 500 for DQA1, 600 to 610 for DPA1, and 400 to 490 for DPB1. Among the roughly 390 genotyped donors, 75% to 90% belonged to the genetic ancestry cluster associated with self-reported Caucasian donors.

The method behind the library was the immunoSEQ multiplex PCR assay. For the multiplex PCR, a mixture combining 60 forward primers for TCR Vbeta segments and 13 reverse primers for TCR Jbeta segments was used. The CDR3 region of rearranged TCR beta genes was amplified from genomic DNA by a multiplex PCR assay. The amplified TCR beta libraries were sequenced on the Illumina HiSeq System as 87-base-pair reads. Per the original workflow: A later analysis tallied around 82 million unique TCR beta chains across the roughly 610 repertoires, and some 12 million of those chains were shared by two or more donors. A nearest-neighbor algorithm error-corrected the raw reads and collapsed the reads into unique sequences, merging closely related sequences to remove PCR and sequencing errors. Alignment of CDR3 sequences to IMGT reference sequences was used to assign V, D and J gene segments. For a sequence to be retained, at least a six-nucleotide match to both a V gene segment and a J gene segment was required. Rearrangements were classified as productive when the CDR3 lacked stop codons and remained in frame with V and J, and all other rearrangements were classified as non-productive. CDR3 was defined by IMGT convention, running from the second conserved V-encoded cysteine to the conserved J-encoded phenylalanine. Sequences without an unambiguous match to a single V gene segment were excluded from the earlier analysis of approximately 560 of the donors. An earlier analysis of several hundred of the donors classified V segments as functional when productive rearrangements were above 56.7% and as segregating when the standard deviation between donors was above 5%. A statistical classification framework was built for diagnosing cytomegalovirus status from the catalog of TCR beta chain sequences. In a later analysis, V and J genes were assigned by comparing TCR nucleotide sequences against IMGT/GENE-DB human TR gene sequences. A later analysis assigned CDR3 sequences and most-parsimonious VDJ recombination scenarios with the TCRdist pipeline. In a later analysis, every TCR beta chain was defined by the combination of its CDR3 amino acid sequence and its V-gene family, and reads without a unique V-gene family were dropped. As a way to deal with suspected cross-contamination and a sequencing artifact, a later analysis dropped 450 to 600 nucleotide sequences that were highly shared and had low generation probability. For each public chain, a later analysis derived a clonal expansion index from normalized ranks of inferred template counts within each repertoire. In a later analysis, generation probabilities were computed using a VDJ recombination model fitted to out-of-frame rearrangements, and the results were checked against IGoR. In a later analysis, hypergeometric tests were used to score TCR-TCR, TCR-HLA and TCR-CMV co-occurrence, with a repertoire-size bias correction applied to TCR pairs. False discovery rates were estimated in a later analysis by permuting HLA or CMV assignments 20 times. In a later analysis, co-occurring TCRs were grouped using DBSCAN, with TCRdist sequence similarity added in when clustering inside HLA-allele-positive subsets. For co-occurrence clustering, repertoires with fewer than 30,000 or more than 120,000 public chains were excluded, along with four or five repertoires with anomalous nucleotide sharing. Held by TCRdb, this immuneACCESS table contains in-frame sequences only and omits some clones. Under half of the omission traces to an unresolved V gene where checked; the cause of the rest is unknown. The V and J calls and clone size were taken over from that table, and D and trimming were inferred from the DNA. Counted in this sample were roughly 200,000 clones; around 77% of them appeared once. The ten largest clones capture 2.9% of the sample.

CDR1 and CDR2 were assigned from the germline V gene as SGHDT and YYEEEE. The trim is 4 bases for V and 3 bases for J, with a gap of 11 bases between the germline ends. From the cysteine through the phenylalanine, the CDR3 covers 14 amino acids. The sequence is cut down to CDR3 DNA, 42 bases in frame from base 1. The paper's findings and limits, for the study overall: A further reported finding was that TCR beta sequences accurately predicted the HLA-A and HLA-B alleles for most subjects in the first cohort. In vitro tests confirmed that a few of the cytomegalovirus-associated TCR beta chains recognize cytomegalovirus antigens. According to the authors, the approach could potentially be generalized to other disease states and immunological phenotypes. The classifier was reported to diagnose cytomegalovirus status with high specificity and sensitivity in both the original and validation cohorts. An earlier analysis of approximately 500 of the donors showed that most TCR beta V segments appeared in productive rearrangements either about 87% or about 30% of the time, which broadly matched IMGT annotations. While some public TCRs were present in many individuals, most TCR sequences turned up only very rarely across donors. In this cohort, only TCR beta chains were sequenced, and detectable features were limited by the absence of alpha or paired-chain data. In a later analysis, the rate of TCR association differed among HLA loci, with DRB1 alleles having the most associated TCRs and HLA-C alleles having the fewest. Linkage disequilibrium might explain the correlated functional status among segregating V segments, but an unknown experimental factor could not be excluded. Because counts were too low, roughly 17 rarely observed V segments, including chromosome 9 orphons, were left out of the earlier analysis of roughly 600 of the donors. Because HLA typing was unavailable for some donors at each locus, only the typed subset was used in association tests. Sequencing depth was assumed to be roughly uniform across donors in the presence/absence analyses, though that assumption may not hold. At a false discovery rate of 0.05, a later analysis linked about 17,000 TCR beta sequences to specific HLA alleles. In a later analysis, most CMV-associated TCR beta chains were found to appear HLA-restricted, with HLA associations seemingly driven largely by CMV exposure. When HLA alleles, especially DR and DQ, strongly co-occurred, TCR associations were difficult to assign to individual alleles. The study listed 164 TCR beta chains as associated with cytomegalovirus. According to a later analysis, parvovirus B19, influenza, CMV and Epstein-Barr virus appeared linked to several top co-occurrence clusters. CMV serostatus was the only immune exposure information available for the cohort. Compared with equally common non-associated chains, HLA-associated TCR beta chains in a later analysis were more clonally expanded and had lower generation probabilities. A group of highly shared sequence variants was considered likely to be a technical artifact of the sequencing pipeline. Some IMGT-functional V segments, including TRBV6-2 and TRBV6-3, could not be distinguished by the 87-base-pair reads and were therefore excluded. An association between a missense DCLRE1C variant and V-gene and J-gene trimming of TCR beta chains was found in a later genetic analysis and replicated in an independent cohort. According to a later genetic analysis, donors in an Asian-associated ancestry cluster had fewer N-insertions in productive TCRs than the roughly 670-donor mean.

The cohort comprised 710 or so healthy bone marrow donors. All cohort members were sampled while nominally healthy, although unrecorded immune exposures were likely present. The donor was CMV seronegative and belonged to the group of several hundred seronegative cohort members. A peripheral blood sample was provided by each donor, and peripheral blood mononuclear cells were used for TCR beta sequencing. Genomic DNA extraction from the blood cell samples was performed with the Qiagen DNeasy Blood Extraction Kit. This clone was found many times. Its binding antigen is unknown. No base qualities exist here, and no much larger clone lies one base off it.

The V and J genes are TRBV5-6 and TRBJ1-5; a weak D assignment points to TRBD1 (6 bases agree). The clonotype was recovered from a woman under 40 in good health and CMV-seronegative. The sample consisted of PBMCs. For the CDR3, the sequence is CASSRTGPNQPQHF. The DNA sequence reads TGTGCCAGCAGCCGTACAGGGCCCAATCAGCCCCAGCATTTT. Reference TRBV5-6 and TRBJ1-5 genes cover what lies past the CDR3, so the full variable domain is DAGVTQSPTHLIKTRGQQVTLRCSPKSGHDTVSWYQQALGQGPQFIFQYYEEEERQRGNFPDRFSGHQFPNYSSELNVNALLLGDSALYLCASSRTGPNQPQHFGDGTRLSIL.